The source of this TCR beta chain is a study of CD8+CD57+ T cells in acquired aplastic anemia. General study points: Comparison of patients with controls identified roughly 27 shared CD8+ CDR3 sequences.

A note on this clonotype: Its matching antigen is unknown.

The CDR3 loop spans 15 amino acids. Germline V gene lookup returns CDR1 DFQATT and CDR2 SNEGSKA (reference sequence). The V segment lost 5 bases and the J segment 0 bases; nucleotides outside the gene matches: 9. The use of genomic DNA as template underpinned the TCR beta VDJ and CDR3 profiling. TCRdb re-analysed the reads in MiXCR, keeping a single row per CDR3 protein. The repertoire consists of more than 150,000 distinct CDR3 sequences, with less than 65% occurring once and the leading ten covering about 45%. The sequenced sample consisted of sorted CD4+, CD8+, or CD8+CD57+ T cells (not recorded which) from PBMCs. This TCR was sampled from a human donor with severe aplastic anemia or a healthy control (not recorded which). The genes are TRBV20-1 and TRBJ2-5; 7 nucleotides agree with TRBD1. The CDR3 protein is CSAPGDSWYQETQYF. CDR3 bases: TGCAGTGCTCCCGGGGACAGTTGGTACCAAGAGACCCAGTACTTC.